Below are 21 T cell receptor beta chains sequenced from a single sample in a study of cytomegalovirus exposure and HLA in healthy donors. Both 60 Vbeta primers and 13 Jbeta primers went into the PCR. The assay was immunoSEQ multiplex PCR, and TCRdb's table has in-frame clones only and misses some. The sample carries roughly 150,000 clones, over 70% recorded once. Sample: PBMCs. The receptors shown here come from a young man in good health and CMV-seropositive.

The V gene is TRBV12-5, the J gene TRBJ1-2, with D perhaps TRBD1 (6 bases). CDR3 size: 15 residues. V lost 1 base, J lost 5 bases, and 14 bases lay in between. Germline CDR1 LGHNT, CDR2 FRNRAP. The CDR3 sequence: CASGLGGQYLYGYTF. CDR3 bases: TGTGCTAGTGGTTTGGGTGGACAGTACTTATATGGCTACACCTTC.

The chain joins TRBV30 to TRBJ2-5; 8 bases fit TRBD2. The germline V gene encodes CDR1 GTSNPN and CDR2 SVGIG (reference sequence). V gave up 0 bases and J gave up 5 bases; unmatched junction bases: 5. The CDR3 has 14 amino acids. The CDR3, as DNA: TGTGCCTGGAGTGTTCGGGGGGGCGGGGAGACCCAGTACTTC. Encoded protein: CAWSVRGGGETQYF.

This rearrangement joins TRBV2 to TRBJ1-3; no definite D call. V was clipped by 6 bases and J by 0 bases, with 12 bases between them. This CDR3 has 15 amino acids. In germline, CDR1 is SNHLY, CDR2 FYNNEI. CDR3 sequence (DNA): TGTGCCAGCAGCCCCCTTGAGGGCTCTGGAAACACCATATATTTT. Protein product: CASSPLEGSGNTIYF.

V is TRBV9 and J is TRBJ2-3; tentative D call: TRBD2 (6 bases). The CDR3 sequence is 15 residues long. V gave up 4 bases and J gave up 5 bases, with 17 bases separating them. CDR1 is SGDLS and CDR2 is YYNGEE in the germline V gene. CDR3 DNA: TGTGCCAGCAGCTCACGACTAGATGTGAAAGATACGCAGTATTTT. Protein sequence: CASSSRLDVKDTQYF.

The chain has TRBV9 and TRBJ2-3; TRBD2 matches 8 bases. This CDR3 has 15 amino acids. J gave up 8 bases and V 4 bases, and 12 bases lay outside the gene matches. Germline lookup yields CDR1 SGDLS and CDR2 YYNGEE. The chain's CDR3 is CASSPGRGASGTQYF. CDR3 bases: TGTGCCAGCAGCCCCGGGCGGGGGGCCTCCGGTACGCAGTATTTT.

The DNA for the CDR3 is TGTGCCAGCACTGTATTAAGCGGGGCGACCGGGGAGCTGTTTTTT. Encoded protein: CASTVLSGATGELFF. The V and J genes are TRBV6-5 and TRBJ2-2; 7 nucleotides line up with TRBD2. The CDR3 runs 15 residues. The V and J ends lost 7 bases and 5 bases, in that order; junction bases with no gene match: 10. Looked up from germline, CDR1 is MNHEY and CDR2 is SVGAGI.

The rearrangement links TRBV28 to TRBJ2-7; 9 nucleotides align to TRBD2. Germline assignment: CDR1 MDHEN and CDR2 SYDVKM. The CDR3 is made up of 12 amino acids. Trimming removed 6 bases from V and 3 bases from J; junction bases left unmatched: 0. The CDR3 coding sequence is TGTGCCAGCAGACTAGCGGGCTACGAGCAGTACTTC. Translation gives CASRLAGYEQYF.

This chain joins TRBV27 and TRBJ2-7, with a weak D call TRBD2 (6 bases). V was trimmed by 5 bases and J by 1 base, leaving 12 bases between them. This CDR3 has 14 residues. CDR1 and CDR2 (germline): MNHEY, SMNVEV (reference sequence). The CDR3 sequence: CASSIIAESYEQYF. In nucleotides, the CDR3 is TGTGCCAGCAGTATAATAGCGGAATCCTACGAGCAGTACTTC.

The gene calls are TRBV5-1 and TRBJ2-3; 8 bases are a match to TRBD2. CDR3 length: 16 residues. Per the germline V gene, CDR1 is SGHRS and CDR2 is YFSETQ. The ends lost 2 bases at V and 3 bases at J; junction bases unmatched: 8. CDR3 sequence: CASSFTIAGRTDTQYF. In DNA, the CDR3 is TGCGCCAGCAGCTTTACCATAGCGGGAAGGACAGATACGCAGTATTTT.

V is TRBV5-1 and J is TRBJ2-5; possible D gene TRBD2, 6 bases. The CDR3 extends over 15 amino acids. Germline V gene sequence: CDR1 SGHRS, CDR2 YFSETQ. Trimming shortened V by 4 bases and J by 3 bases, and 16 bases separated the two germline ends. The DNA of the CDR3 is TGCGCCAGCAGCCCTCCGGGACTGGGAAAAGAGACCCAGTACTTC. This codes for CASSPPGLGKETQYF.

V is TRBV30 and J is TRBJ1-4; a possible D gene is TRBD1 (6 bases). Germline lookup yields CDR1 GTSNPN and CDR2 SVGIG (reference sequence). The ends were cut back, 4 bases at V and 7 bases at J, with 16 bases in the middle. CDR3 length: 14 amino acids. The CDR3 spells CAWTKPGQAEKLFF. The CDR3 bases are TGTGCCTGGACGAAGCCGGGACAAGCTGAAAAACTGTTTTTT.

The chain is built from TRBV15 and TRBJ2-7; the D gene is possibly TRBD1 (6 bases). The CDR3 runs to 14 residues. Germline-derived CDR1 and CDR2 are LNHNV and YYDKDF (reference sequence). Trimming cost V 6 bases and J 0 bases, with 12 bases left between them. CDR3 sequence (DNA): TGTGCCACCAGTCTAGGGGGAGTCTCCTACGAGCAGTACTTC. Encoded protein: CATSLGGVSYEQYF.

The chain joins TRBV4-2 to TRBJ2-7, with 7 bases that match TRBD2. The CDR3 has 16 residues. Germline assignment: CDR1 LGHNA and CDR2 YNFKEQ. V shed 1 base and J 3 bases; nucleotides not matched to a gene: 9. The CDR3 spells CASSQGSSGKYYEQYF. CDR3 DNA sequence: TGTGCCAGCAGCCAAGGTTCGAGCGGGAAGTACTACGAGCAGTACTTC.

The J gene is TRBJ1-2, the V gene TRBV27; D is unresolved. Germline V gene sequence: CDR1 MNHEY, CDR2 SMNVEV (reference sequence). There are 14 residues in the CDR3. Trimming stripped 0 bases from V and 4 bases from J, with 9 bases between. CDR3 sequence reads: CASSLSAGGYGYTF. The CDR3 nucleotides are TGTGCCAGCAGTTTATCGGCGGGCGGCTATGGCTACACCTTC.

J is TRBJ2-1 and V is TRBV15; maybe TRBD2 (6 bases). The CDR3 loop spans 15 amino acids. The V gene's germline CDR1 is LNHNV and CDR2 YYDKDF (reference sequence). V dropped 3 bases and J dropped 8 bases, with 17 bases sitting between them. For the CDR3, the DNA is TGTGCCACCAGCAGGACGTACGAGGGAGGCGATGAGCAGTTCTTC. Protein: CATSRTYEGGDEQFF.

V is TRBV30 and J is TRBJ1-3; D call uncertain. There are 17 residues in the CDR3. V was shortened by 3 bases and J by 0 bases, with 18 bases between the two germline ends. Looked up from germline, CDR1 is GTSNPN and CDR2 is SVGIG (reference sequence). The CDR3 protein is CAWRGGGGLLSGNTIYF. CDR3 bases: TGTGCCTGGAGGGGAGGAGGCGGACTCCTCTCTGGAAACACCATATATTTT.

V usage is TRBV7-9 and J usage is TRBJ2-2, with D unresolved. Germline V gene data show CDR1 as SEHNR and CDR2 as FQNEAQ (reference sequence). CDR3 length: 13 residues. Trimming shortened V by 6 bases and J by 5 bases, and 10 bases separated the two germline ends. CDR3: CASSRLGTGELFF. CDR3 nucleotides: TGTGCCAGCAGTCGACTCGGGACCGGGGAGCTGTTTTTT.

This clone was detected once. V usage is TRBV2 and J usage is TRBJ2-3; 9 bases match TRBD2. Looked up from germline, CDR1 is SNHLY and CDR2 is FYNNEI. The CDR3 has 17 residues. The junction had 8 bases not matched to a gene; V was cut back by 1 base and J by 3 bases. The CDR3 DNA is TGTGCCAGCAGTGAAGGTCTAGCGGGGTGGGGGACAGATACGCAGTATTTT. It translates to CASSEGLAGWGTDTQYF.

Note on this clone: The junction differs from germline at one of its ends, possibly a read error. This chain links TRBV13 with TRBJ2-4; 11 bases line up with TRBD2. Germline V gene sequence: CDR1 PRHDT, CDR2 FYEKMQ (reference sequence). This CDR3 is built from 15 residues. The chain's CDR3 is CASNQLAGESNSQYF. The CDR3 nucleotides are TGTGCCAGCAACCAACTAGCGGGAGAATCAAACAGTCAGTACTTC.

The chain uses TRBV7-9 and TRBJ2-3; the match to TRBD1 covers 8 bases. The germline CDR1 and CDR2 sequences are SEHNR and FQNEAQ (reference sequence). With V trimmed by 3 bases and J by 1 base, 0 bases remained unmatched. The CDR3 runs 14 residues. The CDR3 region has the DNA TGTGCCAGCAGCTTGGGACAGGGCACAGATACGCAGTATTTT. As protein: CASSLGQGTDTQYF.

The chain recombines TRBV27 with TRBJ2-7; possibly TRBD1 for D (5 bases). Between the trimmed V and J ends, which lost 3 bases and 1 base, there was a span of 10 bases. From germline, CDR1 is MNHEY and CDR2 SMNVEV (reference sequence). The CDR3 has 14 residues. The CDR3 bases are TGTGCCAGCAGTTTTGGCAGGGCATCCTACGAGCAGTACTTC. The encoded protein is CASSFGRASYEQYF.